The present T cell receptor (beta chain) was sequenced within a study of control samples from healthy donors and cancer patients. The CDR3 consists of 14 residues. V was trimmed by 7 bases and J by 0 bases, leaving 13 bases between them. CDR1 and CDR2 from the germline V gene are LNHDA and SQIVND (reference sequence). Assay used: immunoSEQ multiplex PCR; TCRdb lists only in-frame clones, some missing. The sample has about 130,000 clones, 80% to 95% seen once; the top ten hold 2% to 3%. This clonotype was sampled from a man aged 40-49 years in good health. The J gene is TRBJ2-7, the V gene TRBV19; D is undetermined. The specimen was blood. The CDR3 sequence is CASTRTTLSYEQYF. For the CDR3, the DNA is TGTGCCAGTACCAGGACCACCCTCTCCTACGAGCAGTACTTC.